Shown below are 24 T cell receptor beta chains from a single sample sequenced in a study of blood T cell repertoires in COVID-19. The data were produced by immunoSEQ multiplex PCR, yet TCRdb's version contains in-frame clones alone and is incomplete. The repertoire includes 280,000 or so clones, approximately 84% of them detected once, and around 2.1% sits in the top ten. Source material: peripheral blood. The receptor source for this set is a woman aged 25 to 39 who had recovered from COVID-19.

This chain joins TRBV2 and TRBJ2-2, with 7 positions matching TRBD1. The CDR3 runs 15 residues. Germline V gene lookup returns CDR1 SNHLY and CDR2 FYNNEI. The trim removed 8 bases at V and 3 bases at J, leaving 9 bases unmatched. The DNA for the CDR3 is TGTGCCAGCGACCCCGGGACAGCCGACACCGGGGAGCTGTTTTTT. Translating gives CASDPGTADTGELFF.

The chain has TRBV28 and TRBJ2-7; 7 bases are a match to TRBD2. The V gene end was trimmed by 9 bases and the J gene end by 4 bases; junction bases not matched to a gene: 12. The CDR3 runs to 14 residues. Germline V CDR1 and CDR2: MDHEN, SYDVKM. CDR3 amino acids: CASASGGSLYEQYF. The CDR3 coding sequence is TGTGCCAGTGCTAGCGGAGGCTCCCTGTACGAGCAGTACTTC.

This chain joins TRBV20-1 and TRBJ2-5; 11 nucleotides match TRBD2. The CDR3 length is 16 residues. V was clipped by 3 bases and J by 5 bases; unmatched bases: 11. Germline-derived CDR1 and CDR2 are DFQATT and SNEGSKA (reference sequence). CDR3 sequence reads: CSASDPTSGIGETQYF. The CDR3 nucleotides read TGCAGTGCTAGTGACCCGACTAGCGGGATTGGGGAGACCCAGTACTTC.

The rearrangement joins TRBV5-1 to TRBJ2-2; possibly TRBD2 for D (6 bases). V lost 3 bases, J lost 1 base, and 13 bases lay in between. The CDR3 spans 16 residues. The V gene's germline CDR1 is SGHRS and CDR2 YFSETQ. The CDR3 bases are TGCGCCAGCAGCTCTTACGGGGGAGTGAACACCGGGGAGCTGTTTTTT. Its translation: CASSSYGGVNTGELFF.

This chain joins TRBV19 and TRBJ2-7, with 7 bases fitting TRBD1. The CDR3 has 13 amino acids. The trim removed 5 bases at V and 4 bases at J, leaving 5 bases unmatched. The V gene's germline CDR1 is LNHDA and CDR2 SQIVND (reference sequence). The CDR3, as DNA: TGTGCCAGTAGTCCCCCGACAGGGTACGAGCAGTACTTC. This translates into CASSPPTGYEQYF.

The CDR3 coding sequence is TGTGCCAGCAGCTTAAGCGGGAGTAGGGAGCAGTACTTC. Translating it yields CASSLSGSREQYF. The V and J genes are TRBV7-3 and TRBJ2-7, with 7 bases fitting TRBD2. In germline, CDR1 is SGHTA, CDR2 FQGTGA. The J segment lost 7 bases and the V segment lost 1 base, leaving 4 bases of the junction unmatched. The CDR3 is 13 amino acids.

The J gene is TRBJ1-2, the V gene TRBV19, with 9 nucleotides matching TRBD1. CDR3 length: 14 residues. V was pared by 5 bases and J by 6 bases, with 7 bases of the junction left unmatched. Germline V CDR1 and CDR2: LNHDA, SQIVND (reference sequence). CDR3 amino acids: CASSLGQGGNGYTF. As DNA, the CDR3 is TGTGCCAGTAGTTTGGGACAGGGAGGGAATGGCTACACCTTC.

V is TRBV27 and J is TRBJ2-3; the D gene is possibly TRBD1 (6 bases). Germline assignment: CDR1 MNHEY and CDR2 SMNVEV (reference sequence). V dropped 2 bases and J dropped 5 bases, with 17 bases sitting between them. This CDR3 has 16 amino acids. CDR3 in DNA: TGTGCCAGCAGTTTAGGCTGGGGTCAGGGGAAAGATACGCAGTATTTT. Translating gives CASSLGWGQGKDTQYF.

V usage is TRBV2 and J usage is TRBJ1-2, with a tentative D call TRBD1 (5 bases). The CDR3 runs 12 residues. V was clipped by 5 bases and J by 8 bases, with 12 bases between them. Looked up from germline, CDR1 is SNHLY and CDR2 is FYNNEI. The DNA for the CDR3 is TGTGCCAGCAGTTCCAGGGTTTACGGCTACACCTTC. Its protein is CASSSRVYGYTF.

The chain recombines TRBV28 with TRBJ2-5; D remains ambiguous. The V and J ends lost 5 bases and 5 bases respectively, with 24 bases between them. Germline CDR1 and CDR2: MDHEN and SYDVKM. The CDR3 length is 17 residues. The CDR3 loop is CASSPIVGQPIGETQYF. DNA for the CDR3: TGTGCCAGCAGTCCGATTGTGGGCCAGCCCATTGGCGAGACCCAGTACTTC.

With respect to this clone: Mismatch with germline at one junction end may stem from a read error. This chain links TRBV2 with TRBJ2-4, with TRBD2 matching over 10 bases. The CDR3 is 14 amino acids. Looked up from germline, CDR1 is SNHLY and CDR2 is FYNNEI. In nucleotides, the CDR3 is TGTGCCAGCAGTGAAATTGGGACTAGCGAAGTAGGGAACTTC. It yields the protein CASSEIGTSEVGNF.

The gene calls are TRBV7-9 and TRBJ2-3, with D perhaps matching TRBD2 (6 bases). The germline V gene encodes CDR1 SEHNR and CDR2 FQNEAQ (reference sequence). This CDR3 contains 17 residues. Trimming shortened V by 4 bases and J by 4 bases, and 21 bases separated the two germline ends. The CDR3 loop reads CASSYTGTGPSADTQYF. The CDR3 region has the DNA TGTGCCAGCAGCTATACCGGGACTGGGCCCAGCGCAGATACGCAGTATTTT.

This clone was observed a handful of times. The chain links TRBV3-1 (or the pseudogene TRBV3-2) to TRBJ2-5; D may be TRBD2 (5 bases). Deletions cut 0 bases from V and 5 bases from J, with 13 bases between. The germline V gene encodes CDR1 LGHDT and CDR2 YNNKEL (reference sequence). The CDR3 extends over 15 amino acids. CDR3 nucleotide sequence: TGTGCCAGCAGCCAAGACTCTCCGGGGTCGGAGACCCAGTACTTC. This encodes CASSQDSPGSETQYF.

V gene TRBV6-1 combines with J gene TRBJ1-6; the D gene is possibly TRBD1 (5 bases). The germline CDR1 and CDR2 sequences are MNHNS and SASEGT. Trimming cost V 1 base and J 11 bases, with 9 bases left between them. The CDR3 spans 13 residues. The CDR3 coding sequence is TGTGCCAGCAGTGAAGAGGGGAGGACACCCCTCCACTTT. It is translated as CASSEEGRTPLHF.

The chain employs TRBV7-8 and TRBJ2-2; TRBD2 agrees at 13 bases. CDR1 SGHVS and CDR2 FQNEAQ come from the germline V gene. This CDR3 spans 17 amino acids. V trimming: 4 bases; J trimming: 8 bases; junction bases outside the gene matches: 10. CDR3 in DNA: TGTGCCAGCAGCTGGAGAACTAGCGGGAGGGCCGGAGGGGAGCTGTTTTTT. This encodes CASSWRTSGRAGGELFF. Filled out from reference TRBV7-8 and TRBJ2-2, the complete variable domain reads GAGVSQSPRYKVAKRGQDVALRCDPISGHVSLFWYQQALGQGPEFLTYFQNEAQLDKSGLPSDRFFAERPEGSVSTLKIQRTQQEDSAVYLCASSWRTSGRAGGELFFGEGSRLTVL.

The rearrangement links TRBV2 to TRBJ1-1; D gene ambiguous. The CDR3 length is 15 residues. V was cut by 6 bases and J by 1 base, with 15 bases left in between. The germline V gene has CDR1 SNHLY and CDR2 FYNNEI. The CDR3 nucleotides read TGTGCCAGCAGCGAACCTCGCGGGAGGAACACTGAAGCTTTCTTT. This gives the protein CASSEPRGRNTEAFF.

The V and J genes are TRBV29-1 and TRBJ2-3; 7 positions match TRBD2. Per the germline V gene, CDR1 is SQVTM and CDR2 is ANQGSEA. The CDR3 consists of 17 residues. V trimming: 0 bases; J trimming: 0 bases; junction bases outside the gene matches: 9. This CDR3 reads CSVEDLRGESSTDTQYF. CDR3 coding DNA: TGCAGCGTTGAAGATCTCCGGGGGGAGTCTAGCACAGATACGCAGTATTTT.

This clone came up once. This sequence joins TRBV27 and TRBJ1-2, with 10 bases lining up with TRBD1. The CDR3 loop spans 14 amino acids. Germline CDR1 MNHEY, CDR2 SMNVEV (reference sequence). V dropped 4 bases and J dropped 4; count of bases not matched to a gene: 3. CDR3 protein: CASSWTGGGYGYTF. Written as DNA, the CDR3 is TGTGCCAGCAGTTGGACAGGGGGTGGCTATGGCTACACCTTC.

At least ten counts were recorded for this clone. The V and J genes are TRBV5-5 and TRBJ1-1; no clear D. The CDR3 is 13 residues long. V was clipped by 2 bases and J by 2 bases, with 7 bases between them. Germline loops: CDR1 SGHKS, CDR2 YYEKEE (reference sequence). CDR3 amino acids: CASSFGRNTEAFF. The CDR3 region has the DNA TGTGCCAGCAGCTTTGGCAGAAACACTGAAGCTTTCTTT.

This clone was seen just once. V and J are TRBV5-1 and TRBJ2-6, with D tentatively TRBD1 (5 bases). The CDR3 sequence is 14 residues long. From germline, CDR1 is SGHRS and CDR2 YFSETQ. V gave up 9 bases and J gave up 4 bases, with 14 bases separating them. The CDR3 DNA follows: TGCGCCATTTCAGGGCCATCCGGGGCCAACGTCCTGACTTTC. Its translation: CAISGPSGANVLTF.

The chain has TRBV30 and TRBJ1-6; the D gene is possibly TRBD1 (6 bases). Germline V gene sequence: CDR1 GTSNPN, CDR2 SVGIG (reference sequence). The CDR3 totals 14 residues. V lost 3 bases and J lost 11, with 17 bases in between. The CDR3 here is CAWREGGDVTPLHF. The CDR3 DNA reads as TGTGCCTGGAGAGAGGGGGGGGATGTAACACCCCTCCACTTT.

This clone was seen at least ten times. The rearrangement uses TRBV9 and TRBJ2-2; 11 bases are shared with TRBD2. Germline CDR1 reads SGDLS; CDR2 reads YYNGEE. The CDR3 runs 16 residues. Trimming removed 0 bases from V and 6 bases from J; junction bases left unmatched: 4. The CDR3 DNA reads as TGTGCCAGCAGCGTAGGTAGCGGGAGGGCCCCCGGGGAGCTGTTTTTT. Translation: CASSVGSGRAPGELFF.

CDR3 in DNA: TGTGCCAGCTCTCCCGGAGGGACAGGGGGCTACGAGCAGTACTTC. Protein sequence: CASSPGGTGGYEQYF. V is TRBV18 and J is TRBJ2-7; 11 bases agree with TRBD1. The CDR3 has 15 residues. With 6 bases clipped from V and 3 bases from J, the junction kept 7 bases outside the gene matches. Germline V gene data show CDR1 as KGHSH and CDR2 as LQKENI. The full variable domain, completed using reference TRBV18 and TRBJ2-7, is NAGVMQNPRHLVRRRGQEARLRCSPMKGHSHVYWYRQLPEEGLKFMVYLQKENIIDESGMPKERFSAEFPKEGPSILRIQQVVRGDSAAYFCASSPGGTGGYEQYFGPGTRLTVT.

This clone was detected a few times. V usage is TRBV6-5 and J usage is TRBJ1-3; TRBD1 might be the D (5 bases). V gave up 8 bases and J gave up 0 bases, with 14 bases separating them. Germline CDR1 and CDR2: MNHEY and SVGAGI. This CDR3 region has 15 residues. The chain's CDR3 is CASGGTLSSGNTIYF. In nucleotides, the CDR3 is TGTGCCAGCGGCGGGACGCTGAGCTCTGGAAACACCATATATTTT.